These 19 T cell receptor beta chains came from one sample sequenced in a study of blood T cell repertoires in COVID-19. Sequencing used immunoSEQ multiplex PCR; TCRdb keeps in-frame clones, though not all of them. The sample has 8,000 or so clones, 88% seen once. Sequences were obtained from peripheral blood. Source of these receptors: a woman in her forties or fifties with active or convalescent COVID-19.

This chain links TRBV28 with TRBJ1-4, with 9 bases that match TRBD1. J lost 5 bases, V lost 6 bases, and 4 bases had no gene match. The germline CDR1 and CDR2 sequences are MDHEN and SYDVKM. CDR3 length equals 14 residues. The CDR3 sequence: CASRGGQGNEKLFF. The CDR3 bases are TGTGCCAGCAGGGGGGGACAGGGAAATGAAAAACTGTTTTTT.

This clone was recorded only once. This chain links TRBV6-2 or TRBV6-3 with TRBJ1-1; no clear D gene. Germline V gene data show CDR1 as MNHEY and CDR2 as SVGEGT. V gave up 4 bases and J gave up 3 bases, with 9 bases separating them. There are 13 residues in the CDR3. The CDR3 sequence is CASSFSVYTEAFF. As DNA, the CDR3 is TGTGCCAGCAGTTTTAGTGTTTACACTGAAGCTTTCTTT.

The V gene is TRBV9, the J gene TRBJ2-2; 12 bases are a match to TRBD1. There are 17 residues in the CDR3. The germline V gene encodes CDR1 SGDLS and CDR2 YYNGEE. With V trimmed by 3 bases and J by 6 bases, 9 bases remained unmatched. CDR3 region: CASSGGQGARKAGELFF. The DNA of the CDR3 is TGTGCCAGCAGCGGGGGACAGGGGGCGAGAAAAGCCGGGGAGCTGTTTTTT.

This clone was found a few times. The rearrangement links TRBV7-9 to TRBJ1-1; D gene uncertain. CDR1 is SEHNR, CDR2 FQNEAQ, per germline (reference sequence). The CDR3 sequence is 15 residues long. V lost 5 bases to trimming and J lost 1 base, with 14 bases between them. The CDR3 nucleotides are TGTGCCAGCAGCCCGCAGGCTATTCAGAACACTGAAGCTTTCTTT. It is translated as CASSPQAIQNTEAFF.

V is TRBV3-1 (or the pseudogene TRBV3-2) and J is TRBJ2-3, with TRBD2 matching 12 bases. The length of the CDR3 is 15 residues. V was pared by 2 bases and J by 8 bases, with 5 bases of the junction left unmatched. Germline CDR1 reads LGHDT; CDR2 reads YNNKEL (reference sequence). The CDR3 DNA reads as TGTGCCAGCAGCCAACCTAGCGGGAGGGCCGGTACGCAGTATTTT. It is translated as CASSQPSGRAGTQYF.

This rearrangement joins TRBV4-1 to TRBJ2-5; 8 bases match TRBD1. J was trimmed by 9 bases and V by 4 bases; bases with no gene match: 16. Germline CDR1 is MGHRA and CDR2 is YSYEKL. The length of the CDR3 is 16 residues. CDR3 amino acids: CASSPGDRKNTLAQYF. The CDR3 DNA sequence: TGCGCCAGCAGCCCTGGGGACAGGAAAAATACCCTGGCCCAGTACTTC.

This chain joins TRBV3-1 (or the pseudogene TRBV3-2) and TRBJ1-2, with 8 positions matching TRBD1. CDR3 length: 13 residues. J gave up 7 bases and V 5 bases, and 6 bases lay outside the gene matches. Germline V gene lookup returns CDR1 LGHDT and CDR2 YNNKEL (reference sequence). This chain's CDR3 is CASSSQGAGGYTF. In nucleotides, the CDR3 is TGTGCCAGCAGCTCCCAGGGGGCTGGTGGCTACACCTTC.

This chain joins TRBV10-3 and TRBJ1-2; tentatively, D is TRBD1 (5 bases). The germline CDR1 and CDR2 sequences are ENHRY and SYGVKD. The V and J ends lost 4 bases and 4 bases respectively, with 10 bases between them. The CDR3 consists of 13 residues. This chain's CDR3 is CAISAERGYGYTF. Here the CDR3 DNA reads TGTGCCATCAGTGCGGAAAGGGGCTATGGCTACACCTTC.

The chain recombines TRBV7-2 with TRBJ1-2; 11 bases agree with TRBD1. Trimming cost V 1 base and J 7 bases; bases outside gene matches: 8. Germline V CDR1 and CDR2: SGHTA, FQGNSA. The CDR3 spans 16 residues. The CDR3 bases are TGTGCCAGCAGCTTAGGGACAGGGGGCAAGGTTTTTGGCTACACCTTC. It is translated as CASSLGTGGKVFGYTF.

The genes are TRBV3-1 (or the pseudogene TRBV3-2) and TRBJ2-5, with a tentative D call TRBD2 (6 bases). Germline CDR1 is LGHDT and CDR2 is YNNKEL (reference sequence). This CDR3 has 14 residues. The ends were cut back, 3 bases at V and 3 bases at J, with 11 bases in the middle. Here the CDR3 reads CASSQEGLKETQYF. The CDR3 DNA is TGTGCCAGCAGCCAGGAGGGTCTCAAAGAGACCCAGTACTTC.

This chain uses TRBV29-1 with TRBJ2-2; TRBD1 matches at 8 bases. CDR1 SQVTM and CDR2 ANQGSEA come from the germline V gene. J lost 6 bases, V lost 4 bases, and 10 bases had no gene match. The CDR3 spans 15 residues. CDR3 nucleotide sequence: TGCAGCGTTGGTCCGGGACAGGCCCCCGCCGGGGAGCTGTTTTTT. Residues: CSVGPGQAPAGELFF.

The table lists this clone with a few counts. This CDR3 reads CASSFSQGENGYTF. In nucleotides, the CDR3 is TGCGCCAGCAGCTTTTCACAGGGAGAGAATGGCTACACCTTC. The chain recombines TRBV5-1 with TRBJ1-2, with D possibly being TRBD1 (6 bases). Germline V gene sequence: CDR1 SGHRS, CDR2 YFSETQ. The CDR3 extends over 14 amino acids. V lost 2 bases to trimming and J lost 6 bases, with 14 bases between them.

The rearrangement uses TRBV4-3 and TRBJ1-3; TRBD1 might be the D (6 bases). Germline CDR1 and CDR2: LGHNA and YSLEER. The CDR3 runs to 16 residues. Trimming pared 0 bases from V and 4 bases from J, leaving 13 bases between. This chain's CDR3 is CASSQEWGREGNTIYF. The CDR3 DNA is TGCGCCAGCAGCCAAGAATGGGGGCGCGAAGGAAACACCATATATTTT.

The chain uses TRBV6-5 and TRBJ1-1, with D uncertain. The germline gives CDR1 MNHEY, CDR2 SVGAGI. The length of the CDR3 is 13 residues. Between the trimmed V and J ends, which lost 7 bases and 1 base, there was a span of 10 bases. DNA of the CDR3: TGTGCCAGCAAATCCAGACAGAACACTGAAGCTTTCTTT. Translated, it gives CASKSRQNTEAFF.

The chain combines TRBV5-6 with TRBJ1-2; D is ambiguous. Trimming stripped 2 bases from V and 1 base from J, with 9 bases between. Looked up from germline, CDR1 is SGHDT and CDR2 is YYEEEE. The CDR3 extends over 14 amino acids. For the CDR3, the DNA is TGTGCCAGCAGCTTACATACAGTTAACTATGGCTACACCTTC. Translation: CASSLHTVNYGYTF.

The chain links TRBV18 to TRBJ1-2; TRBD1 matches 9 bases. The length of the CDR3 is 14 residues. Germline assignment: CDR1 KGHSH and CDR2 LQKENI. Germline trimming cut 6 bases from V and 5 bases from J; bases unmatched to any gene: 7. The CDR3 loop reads CASSPDRGLYGYTF. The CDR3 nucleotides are TGTGCCAGCTCGCCGGACAGGGGTTTGTATGGCTACACCTTC.

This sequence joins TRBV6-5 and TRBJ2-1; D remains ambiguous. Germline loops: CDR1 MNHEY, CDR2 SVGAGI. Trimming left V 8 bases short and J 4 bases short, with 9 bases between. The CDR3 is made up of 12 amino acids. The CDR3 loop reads CASGLPYNEQFF. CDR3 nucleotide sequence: TGTGCCAGCGGGCTTCCTTACAATGAGCAGTTCTTC.

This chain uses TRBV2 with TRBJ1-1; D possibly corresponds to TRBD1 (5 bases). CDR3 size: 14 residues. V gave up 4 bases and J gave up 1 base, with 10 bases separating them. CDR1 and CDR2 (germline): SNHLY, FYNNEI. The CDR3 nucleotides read TGTGCCAGCAGTGTTAGTAGGGGGAACACTGAAGCTTTCTTT. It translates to CASSVSRGNTEAFF.

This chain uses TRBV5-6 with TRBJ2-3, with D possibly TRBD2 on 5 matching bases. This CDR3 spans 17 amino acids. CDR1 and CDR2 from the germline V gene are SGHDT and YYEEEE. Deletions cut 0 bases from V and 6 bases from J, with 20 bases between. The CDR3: CASSLGGPTNIADTQYF. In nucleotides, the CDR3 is TGTGCCAGCAGCTTGGGTGGGCCCACTAATATAGCGGATACGCAGTATTTT. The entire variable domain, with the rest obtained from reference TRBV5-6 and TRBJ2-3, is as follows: DAGVTQSPTHLIKTRGQQVTLRCSPKSGHDTVSWYQQALGQGPQFIFQYYEEEERQRGNFPDRFSGHQFPNYSSELNVNALLLGDSALYLCASSLGGPTNIADTQYFGPGTRLTVL.